This TCR beta chain was documented in a study of T cells in Graves' hyperthyroidism and ophthalmopathy (dated by TCRdb to between 2018 and 2021). Study-level background: Peripheral blood samples were taken at the time of initial diagnosis, prior to any treatment. A discovery cohort of approximately 97 patients, fewer than 50 with Graves' ophthalmopathy and about 58 with stable Graves' hyperthyroidism, was used to find distinguishing TCR V-J signatures. Prospective prediction of ophthalmopathy was tested in an independent validation cohort consisting of 18 to 20 hyperthyroidism patients and 15 or so patients who later progressed to ophthalmopathy. The approximately 100 discovery patients were divided at random into training and test sets in a 7:3 ratio. Thyroid tissue and blood T-cell repertoires from six Graves' hyperthyroidism patients were also compared in the study. Following sampling, methimazole starting at 30 mg daily was given to hyperthyroidism patients, and high-dose intravenous methylprednisolone was given to ophthalmopathy patients. TCR Vbeta CDR3 sequencing of approximately 140 peripheral blood samples (more than 40 ophthalmopathy, about 75 hyperthyroidism and 17 progressor patients) is reported in the paper. Overall study outcomes, separate from this receptor: Most expanded thyroid clonotypes (frequency above 0.001) were also detected in blood, suggesting blood repertoires may reflect thyroid immune responses. Ophthalmopathy was separated from stable hyperthyroidism by a 13 V-J signature model, with 85% to 90% sensitivity and around 81% specificity obtained in cross-validation and 80%/75% obtained in testing. No statistical method was used to set the sample size in advance, and investigators knew the group allocation. In validation, the model predicted progression to ophthalmopathy with roughly 70% sensitivity and around 72% specificity, a median of 6.5 months before onset.

Ophthalmopathy patients had moderately to severely active disease, Clinical Activity Score of at least 3, NOSPECS grade of at least 4, and duration under 3 months. The study excluded patients with uncontrolled infections, other autoimmune diseases, pregnancy or lactation. Clinical symptoms, serum thyroxine and TRAb, thyroid ultrasound, and orbital computed tomography formed the basis for the diagnoses. Ficoll-Paque density gradient centrifugation was used to isolate PBMCs from about 9 ml of fresh peripheral blood. Total RNA was extracted using Trizol reagent, and RNA quality was assessed on an Agilent 2100 Bioanalyzer. This clonotype was counted many times. Its antigen is unknown. No clone much larger than this one lies a single base away; base qualities are absent. Relative to germline, V is missing 5 bases and J is missing 3 bases, with 8 bases of the junction outside any gene match. CDR1 and CDR2 are drawn from the germline V gene: MRHNA, SNTAGT. The CDR3 covers 16 residues, taking in both the cysteine and the phenylalanine. Of the read, only the CDR3 DNA is kept; its 48 bases are in frame from base 1.

The TCR beta CDR3 regions were amplified from RNA transcripts. A first-round RT-PCR of the TCR CDR3 used the HTBI primer set with the Qiagen OneStep RT-PCR kit. Libraries were constructed in a second round of multiplex PCR, after which size selection and purification were performed. Libraries were sequenced paired-end with 100 bp reads on an Illumina HiSeq2000. The published analysis was carried out like this. SOAPnuke was used to process the raw data, removing reads that contained adapters or uncalled bases, had a mean Phred below 15, or lacked an exact match to the constant primer or identifier. High-quality paired reads were merged with COPE v1.2.5, and unique nucleotide sequences were defined as clonotypes. Clonotypes were aligned to IMGT TRBV, TRBD and TRBJ reference segments using MiTCR v1.1. Analysis was restricted to V-J combinations with a frequency above 0.0001, which covered roughly 99% of repertoires. A TCS score was defined as the ratio between F50 (clonal expansion) and ExV (chaos), using BLOSUM62-based TCRdist between CDR3 peptides within each V-J. Welch's t-statistics and random forest reduced around 550 V-J features to about 13, which were used in a naive Bayes classifier (R e1071). Starting from the raw public reads, TCRdb applied fastp trimming at Q25, assembled clones with MiXCR and retained in-frame beta chains. Each CDR3 protein appears once, grouped with its most common genes and DNA. The V and J calls were determined by TCRdb, not by the authors. The sample table contains a few hundred thousand distinct CDR3 sequences; only one count was recorded for approximately 16% of them. The top ten constitute roughly 3.5% of the sample.

The sequence derives from a woman between 40 and 50 years old with Graves' ophthalmopathy. Sequenced input: blood. The chain links TRBV6-4 with TRBJ2-3; TRBD2 lines up with 10 middle nucleotides. Read as DNA, the sequence is TGTGCCAGCAGTTTGGAAAGCGGGGGGGCAACAGATACGCAGTATTTT. This codes for CASSLESGGATDTQYF.